One sample yielded the 28 T cell receptor beta chains listed below, sequenced in a study of cytomegalovirus exposure and HLA in healthy donors. It was with 60 Vbeta and 13 Jbeta primers that the PCR ran. This table comes from immunoSEQ multiplex PCR, and its TCRdb copy is limited to in-frame clones, with some not included. The table records 150,000 to 200,000 clones, less than 90% of them present only once. The sample taken for sequencing was PBMCs. These receptors were taken from a boy aged 5-17 years in good health and CMV-seronegative.

V and J are TRBV27 and TRBJ2-7; maybe TRBD1 (6 bases). The CDR3 is 15 amino acids. Trimming cost V 0 bases and J 2 bases, with 11 bases left between them. Germline CDR1 MNHEY, CDR2 SMNVEV (reference sequence). CDR3: CASSLSRGRAYEQYF. The CDR3 bases are TGTGCCAGCAGTTTATCGAGGGGGAGAGCCTACGAGCAGTACTTC.

V and J are TRBV30 and TRBJ1-1; the D gene is possibly TRBD1 (6 bases). Trimming took 1 base from V and 1 from J, leaving 19 bases between them. This CDR3 contains 17 residues. Germline V gene sequence: CDR1 GTSNPN, CDR2 SVGIG (reference sequence). CDR3 nucleotide sequence: TGTGCCTGGAGTGCGACCGGGACACTTAAGAGGAACACTGAAGCTTTCTTT. This gives the protein CAWSATGTLKRNTEAFF.

The rearrangement joins TRBV5-1 to TRBJ2-7, with 9 positions matching TRBD2. The germline V gene has CDR1 SGHRS and CDR2 YFSETQ. The ends lost 3 bases at V and 4 bases at J; junction bases unmatched: 8. This CDR3 is built from 15 residues. The DNA of the CDR3 is TGCGCCAGCAGCTCCTCTAGCGGGACCACGTACGAGCAGTACTTC. It translates to CASSSSSGTTYEQYF. Variable domain in full (rest from reference TRBV5-1 and TRBJ2-7): KAGVTQTPRYLIKTRGQQVTLSCSPISGHRSVSWYQQTPGQGLQFLFEYFSETQRNKGNFPGRFSGRQFSNSRSEMNVSTLELGDSALYLCASSSSSGTTYEQYFGPGTRLTVT.

V and J are TRBV9 and TRBJ1-4; no definite D call. The CDR3 consists of 15 residues. Trimming shortened V by 3 bases and J by 6 bases, and 15 bases separated the two germline ends. In germline, CDR1 is SGDLS, CDR2 YYNGEE. CDR3 sequence reads: CASSAVPQSDEKLFF. The CDR3, as DNA: TGTGCCAGCAGCGCCGTCCCACAGTCGGATGAAAAACTGTTTTTT.

This chain joins TRBV30 and TRBJ1-2, with 8 bases identical to TRBD1. With 4 bases clipped from V and 1 base from J, the junction kept 5 bases outside the gene matches. The CDR3 is 14 amino acids. Germline lookup yields CDR1 GTSNPN and CDR2 SVGIG (reference sequence). CDR3 sequence (DNA): TGTGCCTGGAACCCTGACAGGGGTAACTATGGCTACACCTTC. It specifies CAWNPDRGNYGYTF.

The chain links TRBV4-1 to TRBJ2-1; a possible D gene is TRBD2 (6 bases). This CDR3 is 12 amino acids long. Germline V gene lookup returns CDR1 MGHRA and CDR2 YSYEKL. Trimming took 5 bases from V and 8 from J, leaving 10 bases between them. CDR3 sequence: CASSVTGDEQFF. DNA for the CDR3: TGCGCCAGCAGCGTAACGGGGGATGAGCAGTTCTTC.

The V call is TRBV29-1, the J call TRBJ2-7; 10 nucleotides agree with TRBD1. Germline V gene lookup returns CDR1 SQVTM and CDR2 ANQGSEA. V trimming: 4 bases; J trimming: 4 bases; junction bases outside the gene matches: 4. This CDR3 comprises 13 residues. DNA for the CDR3: TGCAGCGTTGTTAGGGACAGGGGATACGAGCAGTACTTC. The encoded protein is CSVVRDRGYEQYF.

The chain links TRBV4-1 to TRBJ2-7; 9 nucleotides agree with TRBD2. The V gene end was trimmed by 6 bases and the J gene end by 6 bases; junction bases not matched to a gene: 6. The CDR3 has 13 residues. The germline gives CDR1 MGHRA, CDR2 YSYEKL. The CDR3 nucleotides are TGCGCCAGCAGGGGCGGGAGGGCCGGCGAGCAGTACTTC. Translation: CASRGGRAGEQYF.

V usage is TRBV6-5 and J usage is TRBJ2-1; 10 positions match TRBD1. Looked up from germline, CDR1 is MNHEY and CDR2 is SVGAGI. V shed 6 bases and J 0 bases; nucleotides not matched to a gene: 2. The CDR3 has 15 residues. The CDR3: CASRRTGGSYNEQFF. Here the CDR3 DNA reads TGTGCCAGCAGACGGACAGGGGGCTCCTACAATGAGCAGTTCTTC.

In its sample, this clone was seen a few times. The chain links TRBV11-2 to TRBJ2-1, with 8 bases lining up with TRBD2. Germline lookup yields CDR1 SGHAT and CDR2 FQNNGV. V was pared by 9 bases and J by 1 base, with 11 bases of the junction left unmatched. The CDR3 runs 16 residues. CDR3 sequence reads: CASNIRGGTSYNEQFF. The CDR3 nucleotides read TGTGCCAGTAACATCCGGGGGGGCACGTCCTACAATGAGCAGTTCTTC.

The chain recombines TRBV6-4 with TRBJ1-5, with 7 bases fitting TRBD1. The CDR3 loop spans 14 amino acids. The ends lost 6 bases at V and 4 bases at J; junction bases unmatched: 6. Germline assignment: CDR1 MRHNA and CDR2 SNTAGT. CDR3: CASRGGVRNQPQHF. The CDR3 bases are TGTGCCAGCAGAGGGGGCGTTAGGAATCAGCCCCAGCATTTT.

This clone was counted only a few times. The chain employs TRBV30 and TRBJ1-3; D call uncertain. The ends were cut back, 0 bases at V and 0 bases at J, with 9 bases in the middle. Germline V gene lookup returns CDR1 GTSNPN and CDR2 SVGIG (reference sequence). The CDR3 sequence is 15 residues long. Written as DNA, the CDR3 is TGTGCCTGGAGTGTCGGCAGGATCTCTGGAAACACCATATATTTT. Translated: CAWSVGRISGNTIYF. The whole variable domain, remainder taken from reference TRBV30 and TRBJ1-3, is SQTIHQWPATLVQPVGSPLSLECTVEGTSNPNLYWYRQAAGRGLQLLFYSVGIGQISSEVPQNLSASRPQDRQFILSSKKLLLSDSGFYLCAWSVGRISGNTIYFGEGSWLTVV.

The chain is built from TRBV7-9 and TRBJ1-2, with D hard to call. CDR3 length equals 13 residues. In germline, CDR1 is SEHNR, CDR2 FQNEAQ (reference sequence). Between the trimmed V and J ends, which lost 5 bases and 2 bases, there was a span of 9 bases. CDR3 loop: CASSADTNYGYTF. Here the CDR3 DNA reads TGTGCCAGCAGCGCCGACACGAACTATGGCTACACCTTC.

V usage is TRBV6-5 and J usage is TRBJ2-7; TRBD1 might be the D (6 bases). Germline V lookup: CDR1 MNHEY, CDR2 SVGAGI. The CDR3 spans 14 residues. Trimming cost V 2 bases and J 1 base, with 9 bases left between them. CDR3 in DNA: TGTGCCAGCAGTTACAAGGACAGTTCCTACGAGCAGTACTTC. Its translation is CASSYKDSSYEQYF.

The rearrangement links TRBV19 to TRBJ2-7; weak D call: TRBD1 (5 bases). Trimming pared 3 bases from V and 3 bases from J, leaving 12 bases between. Germline-derived CDR1 and CDR2 are LNHDA and SQIVND (reference sequence). The CDR3 covers 14 residues. CDR3 loop: CASSITQGGYEQYF. In DNA form, the CDR3 reads TGTGCCAGTAGTATTACCCAGGGCGGCTACGAGCAGTACTTC.

The chain recombines TRBV7-9 with TRBJ2-1; D is uncertain. With 2 bases removed from V and 7 bases from J, the gap between germline ends came to 9 bases. The CDR3 is made up of 13 amino acids. Germline CDR1 reads SEHNR; CDR2 reads FQNEAQ (reference sequence). For the CDR3, the DNA is TGTGCCAGCAGCTTATCTGGTACTAATGAGCAGTTCTTC. This gives the protein CASSLSGTNEQFF.

The genes are TRBV12-5 and TRBJ1-5, with D maybe TRBD1 (6 bases). The CDR3 consists of 15 residues. Germline CDR1 LGHNT, CDR2 FRNRAP. Trimming removed 1 base at V and 7 bases at J, with 14 bases between. The CDR3 nucleotides are TGTGCTAGTGGTTTGGGGGGTAACAGGGTACAGCCCCAGCATTTT. Translated, it gives CASGLGGNRVQPQHF.

The chain combines TRBV2 with TRBJ2-7, with D possibly matching TRBD2 (5 bases). Germline V lookup: CDR1 SNHLY, CDR2 FYNNEI. Between the trimmed V and J ends, which lost 3 bases and 2 bases, there was a span of 17 bases. The CDR3 consists of 16 residues. The CDR3 DNA is TGTGCCAGCAGTGAGGGGAGCGGCCTACCCACCTACGAGCAGTACTTC. Amino acid sequence: CASSEGSGLPTYEQYF.

V is TRBV30 and J is TRBJ1-5; 7 bases line up with TRBD1. The CDR3 totals 15 residues. V gave up 5 bases and J gave up 8 bases; unmatched junction bases: 15. Germline assignment: CDR1 GTSNPN and CDR2 SVGIG (reference sequence). CDR3 region: CAWSGKPGQWEPQHF. In DNA form, the CDR3 reads TGTGCCTGGTCCGGAAAACCGGGACAGTGGGAGCCCCAGCATTTT. Full variable domain (remainder filled in from reference TRBV30 and TRBJ1-5): SQTIHQWPATLVQPVGSPLSLECTVEGTSNPNLYWYRQAAGRGLQLLFYSVGIGQISSEVPQNLSASRPQDRQFILSSKKLLLSDSGFYLCAWSGKPGQWEPQHFGDGTRLSIL.

This chain links TRBV9 with TRBJ2-7; 7 nucleotides line up with TRBD1. The V and J ends lost 4 bases and 5 bases, in that order; junction bases with no gene match: 9. The CDR3 contains 14 residues. CDR1 and CDR2 from the germline V gene are SGDLS and YYNGEE. For the CDR3, the DNA is TGTGCCAGCAGCCCACGACAGGGTTGGCACGAGCAGTACTTC. Its translation: CASSPRQGWHEQYF.

The chain couples TRBV27 to TRBJ2-1, with D perhaps matching TRBD1 (5 bases). From germline, CDR1 is MNHEY and CDR2 SMNVEV (reference sequence). The V and J ends lost 4 bases and 10 bases respectively, with 11 bases between them. The CDR3 spans 12 residues. The chain's CDR3 is CASSSQAREQFF. The DNA of the CDR3 is TGTGCCAGCAGTTCACAGGCTCGAGAGCAGTTCTTC.

V and J are TRBV2 and TRBJ1-4; 9 bases are shared with TRBD1. The V and J ends lost 5 bases and 8 bases, in that order; junction bases with no gene match: 9. In germline, CDR1 is SNHLY, CDR2 FYNNEI. The CDR3 runs 15 residues. DNA for the CDR3: TGTGCCAGCAGTACCCCGGGACAGGGAAAGGAAAAACTGTTTTTT. Translated, it gives CASSTPGQGKEKLFF.

The genes are TRBV30 and TRBJ1-3; D is uncertain. CDR1 GTSNPN and CDR2 SVGIG come from the germline V gene (reference sequence). The CDR3 contains 13 residues. The V end was cut by 0 bases, the J end by 4 bases, with 7 bases between. The CDR3 DNA reads TGTGCCTGGAGTGTTCAGGTCGGAAACACCATATATTTT. Translated, it gives CAWSVQVGNTIYF.

V usage is TRBV14 and J usage is TRBJ2-7; no clear D. The CDR3 is 12 amino acids. Trimming pared 4 bases from V and 2 bases from J, leaving 6 bases between. Germline-derived CDR1 and CDR2 are SGHDN and FVKESK. This CDR3 reads CASSLVPYEQYF. DNA of the CDR3: TGTGCCAGCAGCCTAGTGCCCTACGAGCAGTACTTC. The entire variable domain, with the rest obtained from reference TRBV14 and TRBJ2-7, is as follows: EAGVTQFPSHSVIEKGQTVTLRCDPISGHDNLYWYRRVMGKEIKFLLHFVKESKQDESGMPNNRFLAERTGGTYSTLKVQPAELEDSGVYFCASSLVPYEQYFGPGTRLTVT.

This clone was counted between two and nine times. This chain links TRBV2 with TRBJ1-1; D is undetermined. Germline values: CDR1 SNHLY, CDR2 FYNNEI. The length of the CDR3 is 13 residues. The V and J ends lost 7 bases and 1 base respectively, with 10 bases between them. The CDR3 protein is CASNRNRNTEAFF. The CDR3 DNA sequence: TGTGCCAGCAATCGAAATAGGAACACTGAAGCTTTCTTT.

The CDR3, as DNA: TGTGCCAGCAGAGCTAGCGTTATGTACCAAGAGACCCAGTACTTC. Its translation is CASRASVMYQETQYF. The V gene is TRBV6-1, the J gene TRBJ2-5, with D possibly matching TRBD2 (6 bases). The length of the CDR3 is 15 residues. V shed 6 bases and J shed 0 bases, with 14 bases lying between them. Germline CDR1 MNHNS, CDR2 SASEGT.

In nucleotides, the CDR3 is TGTGCCAGCAGCTTGCGAGGTGAAGCTTTCTTT. Residues: CASSLRGEAFF. This sequence joins TRBV13 and TRBJ1-1; D uncertain. Germline V gives CDR1 PRHDT, CDR2 FYEKMQ (reference sequence). V dropped 3 bases and J dropped 7 bases, with 6 bases sitting between them. The CDR3 loop spans 11 amino acids. The variable domain in full, with the rest retrieved from reference TRBV13 and TRBJ1-1, is AAGVIQSPRHLIKEKRETATLKCYPIPRHDTVYWYQQGPGQDPQFLISFYEKMQSDKGSIPDRFSAQQFSDYHSELNMSSLELGDSALYFCASSLRGEAFFGQGTRLTVV.

This clone has more than one count but fewer than ten. The J gene is TRBJ2-3, the V gene TRBV5-1; maybe TRBD1 (6 bases). Germline CDR1 and CDR2: SGHRS and YFSETQ. This CDR3 contains 16 residues. The V and J ends lost 4 bases and 2 bases respectively, with 17 bases between them. CDR3 sequence (DNA): TGCGCCAGCAGCGTAACAGGGAATCCCCTCACAGATACGCAGTATTTT. Encoded protein: CASSVTGNPLTDTQYF.